This TCR beta chain appears in the sequencing data of a study of cytomegalovirus exposure and HLA in healthy donors. About the research overall: Of the donors genotyped, several hundred in all, about 80% fell in the Caucasian-associated ancestry cluster. The study's findings and limits: Based on reports, TCR beta sequences accurately predicted HLA-A and HLA-B alleles for most subjects. A later analysis showed that HLA-associated TCR beta chains had undergone more clonal expansion than equally common others.

V lost 4 bases, J lost 2 bases, and 13 bases stayed unmatched. The germline CDR1 and CDR2 sequences are MGHRA and YSYEKL. The CDR3 consists of 17 residues. The PCR employed 60 Vbeta primers together with 13 Jbeta primers. The method was immunoSEQ multiplex PCR; TCRdb's version includes in-frame clones alone and lacks a portion of them. Of around 300,000 clones in the sample, roughly two thirds are singletons; the top ten hold under 3%. In its sample, this clone was seen a few times. Its antigen is undetermined. Healthy donors of bone marrow made up the group. This clonotype originated in a female donor in good health and CMV-seronegative. The sequencing sample was made of PBMCs. The V gene is TRBV4-1, the J gene TRBJ2-5, with 7 bases that match TRBD1. CDR3: CASSLRDSTMGQETQYF. CDR3 nucleotides: TGCGCCAGCAGCCTACGGGACAGCACGATGGGTCAAGAGACCCAGTACTTC.